This paragraph reports one T cell receptor (beta chain). This sample is drawn from a study of early T cells in non-severe SARS-CoV-2 infection. The CDR3 has 14 amino acids. V shed 4 bases and J 8 bases; nucleotides not matched to a gene: 7. The germline gives CDR1 SGHRS, CDR2 YFSETQ. Attached unique molecular identifiers marked individual cDNA molecules. TCRdb redid the calling of the 5' RACE reads with MiXCR, one entry per CDR3 protein. The data contain about 70,000 distinct CDR3 sequences, around 12% of them singletons. The sample was whole blood, taken at baseline. The sequence was collected from an adult who was a healthcare worker with PCR-confirmed SARS-CoV-2 infection or an uninfected control (not recorded which). The donor label of this sample is uncertain. The J gene is TRBJ2-1, the V gene TRBV5-1, with 9 bases matching TRBD2. The CDR3 loop reads CASSPSGEEDEQFF. As DNA, the CDR3 is TGCGCCAGCAGCCCTAGCGGGGAAGAGGATGAGCAGTTCTTC.